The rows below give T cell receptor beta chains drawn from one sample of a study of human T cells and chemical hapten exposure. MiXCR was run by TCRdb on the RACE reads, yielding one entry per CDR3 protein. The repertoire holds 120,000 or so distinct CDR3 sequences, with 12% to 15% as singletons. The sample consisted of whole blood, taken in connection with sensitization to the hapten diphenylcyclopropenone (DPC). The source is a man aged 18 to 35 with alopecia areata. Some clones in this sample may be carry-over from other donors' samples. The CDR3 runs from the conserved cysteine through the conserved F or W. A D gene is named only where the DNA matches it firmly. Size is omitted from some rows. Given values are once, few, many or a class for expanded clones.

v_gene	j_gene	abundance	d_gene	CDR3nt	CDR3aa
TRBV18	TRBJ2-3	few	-	TGTGCCAGCTCCAATACAGCCGGGGGCAATGAGGATACGCAGTATTTT	CASSNTAGGNEDTQYF
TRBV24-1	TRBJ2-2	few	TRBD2	TGTGCCACCAGTGACACTAGCGGGGGGCCGGGGGAGCTGTTTTTT	CATSDTSGGPGELFF
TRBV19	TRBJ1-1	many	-	TGTGCCAGTAGTAGAGCAGGGCAATGGGACACTGAAGCTTTCTTT	CASSRAGQWDTEAFF
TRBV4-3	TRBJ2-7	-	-	TGCGCCAGCAGCCAAGGCGTAACGGGAAACTACGAGCAGTACTTC	CASSQGVTGNYEQYF
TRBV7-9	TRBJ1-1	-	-	TGTGCCAGCAGCCCCGGGGGCATCGAAGCTTTCTTT	CASSPGGIEAFF
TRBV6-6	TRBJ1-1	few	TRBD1	TGTGCCAGCACCCGTCGGACAGGGAGCATGAACACTGAAGCTTTCTTT	CASTRRTGSMNTEAFF
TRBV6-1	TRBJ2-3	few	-	TGTGCCAGCCAGGGGGGATCAGATACGCAGTATTTT	CASQGGSDTQYF
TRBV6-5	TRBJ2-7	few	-	TGTGCCAGCAGTTACACATCGGCAGGGAGCTACGAGCAGTACTTC	CASSYTSAGSYEQYF
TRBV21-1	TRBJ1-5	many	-	TGTGCCAGCAGCAAATACAGGGCTCAGCCCCAGCATTTT	CASSKYRAQPQHF
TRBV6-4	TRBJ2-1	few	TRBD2	TGTGCCAGCAGTAGTAAGGGAGCGGGGCGAATTAGTGAGCAGTTCTTC	CASSSKGAGRISEQFF
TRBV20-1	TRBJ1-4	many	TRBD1	TGCAGTGCTAGGAGGGGGCGTGAAAAACTGTTTTTT	CSARRGREKLFF
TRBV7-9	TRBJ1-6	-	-	TGTGCCAGCAGCCCAGAAGCGACCCCCTATAATTCACCCCTCCACTTT	CASSPEATPYNSPLHF
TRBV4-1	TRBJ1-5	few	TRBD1	TGCGCCAGCAGCCAAGACAACAGGGGTAGCAATCAGCCCCAGCATTTT	CASSQDNRGSNQPQHF
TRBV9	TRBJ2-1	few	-	TGTGCCAGCAGCGTAAGTCCGGCAGACCCTTACAATGAGCAGTTCTTC	CASSVSPADPYNEQFF
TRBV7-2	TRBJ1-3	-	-	TGTGCCAGCAGCTTTCTTACGACGCAGATTGGAAACACCATATATTTT	CASSFLTTQIGNTIYF
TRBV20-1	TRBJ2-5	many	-	TGCAGTGCTAGGACAGGACCCGCGGAGACCCAGTACTTC	CSARTGPAETQYF
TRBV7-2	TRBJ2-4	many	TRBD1	TGTGCCAGCAGCTCATGGGGTACAGGGGCCCAAAACATTCAGTACTTC	CASSSWGTGAQNIQYF
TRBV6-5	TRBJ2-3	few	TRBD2	TGTGCCAGCAGTTACCGCTCTAGCGGGGCTAGCACAGATACGCAGTATTTT	CASSYRSSGASTDTQYF
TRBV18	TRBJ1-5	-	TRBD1	TGTGCCAGCTCGTCAGGGGGCTTTAGTCAGCCCCAGCATTTT	CASSSGGFSQPQHF
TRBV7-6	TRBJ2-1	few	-	TGTGCCAGCAGCTTAGGTGTCACTGAGCAGTTCTTC	CASSLGVTEQFF
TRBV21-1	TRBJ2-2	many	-	TGTGCCAGCAGCAAAAACTCCGGGGCCCGGCCCGACACCGGGGAGCTGTTTTTT	CASSKNSGARPDTGELFF
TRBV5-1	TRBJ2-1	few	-	TGCGCCAGCAGCTCAGGGACTGCCCGCTCCTACAATGAGCAGTTCTTC	CASSSGTARSYNEQFF
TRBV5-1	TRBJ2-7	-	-	TGCGCCAGCAGCTTGGTAGGTGAGGACTACGAGCAGTACTTC	CASSLVGEDYEQYF
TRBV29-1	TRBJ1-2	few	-	TGCAGCGTTGTGGCTGACTATGGCTACACCTTC	CSVVADYGYTF
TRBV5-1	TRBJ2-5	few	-	TGCGCCAGCAGCTTCATGGCAGAGGAGACCCAGTACTTC	CASSFMAEETQYF
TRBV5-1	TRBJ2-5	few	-	TGCGCCAGCAGCTTTGCGGGGCATGAGACCCAGTACTTC	CASSFAGHETQYF
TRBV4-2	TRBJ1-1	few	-	TGTGCCAGCAGCCAAGCGGCAGGGATGAACACTGAAGCTTTCTTT	CASSQAAGMNTEAFF
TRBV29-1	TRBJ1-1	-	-	TGCAGCGTGAAGAGGCAGGGTCCCGGGGGCACTGAAGCTTTCTTT	CSVKRQGPGGTEAFF
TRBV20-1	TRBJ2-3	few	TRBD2	TGCAGTGCCCCCCTTAGCGGGGGGGCGTGGGGTGATACGCAGTATTTT	CSAPLSGGAWGDTQYF
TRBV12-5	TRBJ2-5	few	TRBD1	TGTGCTAGTGGTTCCGTGGGACAGGGAAATCAAGAGACCCAGTACTTC	CASGSVGQGNQETQYF
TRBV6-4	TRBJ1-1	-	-	TGTGCCAGCAGTGATGAGTTTAAGTTCTCGAACACTGAAGCTTTCTTT	CASSDEFKFSNTEAFF
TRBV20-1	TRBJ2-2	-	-	TGCAGTGCCCCGGGATCCTCGAACACCGGGGAGCTGTTTTTT	CSAPGSSNTGELFF
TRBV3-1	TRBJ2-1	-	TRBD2	TGTGCCAGCAGCTTCGAGCGGGGTGGGGGCAATGAGCAGTTCTTC	CASSFERGGGNEQFF
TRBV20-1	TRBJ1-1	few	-	TGCAGTGCTAGCCCTAGATTGATGAACACTGAAGCTTTCTTT	CSASPRLMNTEAFF
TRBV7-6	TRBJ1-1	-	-	TGTGCCAGCAGCTTAGAAGGGGACACTGAAGCTTTCTTT	CASSLEGDTEAFF
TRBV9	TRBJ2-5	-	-	TGTGCCAGCAGCGTAGTGAAGGGGAATATGGAGACCCAGTACTTC	CASSVVKGNMETQYF
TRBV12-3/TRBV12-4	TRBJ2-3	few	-	TGTGCCAGCAGTTCCGATACTCCTGTCATCACAGATACGCAGTATTTT	CASSSDTPVITDTQYF